This record covers a single TCR beta chain. Antigen unknown. TCRdb re-derived calls from the 5' RACE reads in MiXCR, one entry per CDR3 protein. The sample records roughly 170,000 distinct CDR3 sequences, roughly 23% being singletons. The sample comes from a study of T-cell memory formation after mild COVID-19. Regarding the study as a whole: Clones which contracted sat mainly in CM and EM if CD4+, and in EMRA if CD8+.

This CDR3 is built from 18 residues. Germline V gene lookup returns CDR1 MGHDK and CDR2 SYGVNS. J was trimmed by 2 bases and V by 1 base; bases with no gene match: 13. The receptor was isolated from an adult woman who had mild COVID-19 (a few samples of this study predate the infection). Cell type and time point are not known. The chain uses TRBV25-1 and TRBJ1-2; 7 bases align to TRBD1. Sequencing used PBMCs or a T cell subset sorted from them (not recorded which). The CDR3 coding sequence is TGTGCCAGCAGTGAATTGGGGGGGACCGGGACAGAAAACTATGGCTACACCTTC. Translation gives CASSELGGTGTENYGYTF.